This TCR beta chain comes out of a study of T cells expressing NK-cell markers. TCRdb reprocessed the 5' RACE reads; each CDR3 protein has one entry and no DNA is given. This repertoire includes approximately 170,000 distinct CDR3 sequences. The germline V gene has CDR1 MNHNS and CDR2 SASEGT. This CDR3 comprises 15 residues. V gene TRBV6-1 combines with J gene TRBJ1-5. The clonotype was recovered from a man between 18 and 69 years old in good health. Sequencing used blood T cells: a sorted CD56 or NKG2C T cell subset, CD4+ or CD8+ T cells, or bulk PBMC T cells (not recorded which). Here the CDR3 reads CASSGQDYSNQPQHF.